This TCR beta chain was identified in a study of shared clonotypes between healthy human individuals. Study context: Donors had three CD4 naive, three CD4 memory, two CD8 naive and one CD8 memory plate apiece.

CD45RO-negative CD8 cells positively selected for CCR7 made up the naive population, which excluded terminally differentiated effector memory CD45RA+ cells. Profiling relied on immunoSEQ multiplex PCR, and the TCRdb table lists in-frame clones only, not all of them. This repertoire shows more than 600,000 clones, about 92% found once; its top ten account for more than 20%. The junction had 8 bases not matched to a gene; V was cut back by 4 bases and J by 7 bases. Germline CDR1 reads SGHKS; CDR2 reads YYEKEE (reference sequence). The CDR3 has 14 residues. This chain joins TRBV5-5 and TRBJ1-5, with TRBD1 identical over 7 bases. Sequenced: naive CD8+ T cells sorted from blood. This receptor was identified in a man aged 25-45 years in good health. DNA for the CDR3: TGTGCCAGCAGCCCCGGACAGGAACGGCAGCCCCAGCATTTT. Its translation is CASSPGQERQPQHF.